The 31 T cell receptor beta chains reported below all come from one sample, sequenced in a study of cytotoxic CD8 clonotypes in ibrutinib-treated CLL. The table came from immunoSEQ multiplex PCR; TCRdb's copy has only in-frame clones and leaves some out. This sample has 150,000 or so clones, with approximately 84% found just once. Sample: PBMCs, taken after 24 months of ibrutinib treatment. These TCRs come from a human donor with chronic lymphocytic leukemia.

V and J are TRBV5-1 and TRBJ1-4; the D is unclear. This CDR3 spans 12 amino acids. V lost 5 bases to trimming and J lost 2 bases, with 4 bases between them. Per the germline V gene, CDR1 is SGHRS and CDR2 is YFSETQ. In DNA form, the CDR3 reads TGCGCCAGCAGAGAGACTAATGAAAAACTGTTTTTT. Residues: CASRETNEKLFF.

The CDR3 reads CASSMQQTQYF. DNA for the CDR3: TGTGCCAGCAGTATGCAGCAGACCCAGTACTTC. J is TRBJ2-5 and V is TRBV2, with D unclear. This CDR3 region has 11 residues. V lost 5 bases and J 6 bases, leaving 7 bases between the germline ends. Germline lookup yields CDR1 SNHLY and CDR2 FYNNEI.

J is TRBJ2-1 and V is TRBV27; D gene ambiguous. The CDR3 totals 15 residues. The V end lost 2 bases, the J end lost 8 bases, and 16 bases lay between the germline ends. Germline CDR1 is MNHEY and CDR2 is SMNVEV (reference sequence). CDR3 coding DNA: TGTGCCAGCAGTTTAAATGGCGTGAGAGTCTATGAGCAGTTCTTC. Amino acids: CASSLNGVRVYEQFF.

The chain uses TRBV27 and TRBJ1-5, with TRBD1 matching 10 bases. The CDR3 is 17 residues long. The junction had 8 bases not matched to a gene; V was cut back by 5 bases and J by 1 base. CDR1 and CDR2 (germline): MNHEY, SMNVEV (reference sequence). CDR3 sequence reads: CASSPARTGGSNQPQHF. In DNA, the CDR3 is TGTGCCAGCAGTCCGGCGAGGACAGGGGGGAGCAATCAGCCCCAGCATTTT.

This chain links TRBV4-1 with TRBJ1-2, with D uncertain. The CDR3 totals 13 residues. Germline V gene data show CDR1 as MGHRA and CDR2 as YSYEKL. Trimming shortened V by 4 bases and J by 2 bases, and 8 bases separated the two germline ends. For the CDR3, the DNA is TGCGCCAGCAGCCCGGTGGACAACTATGGCTACACCTTC. Amino acid sequence: CASSPVDNYGYTF.

The V gene is TRBV6-6, the J gene TRBJ2-3; a weak D match, TRBD1 (6 bases). Trimming left V 7 bases short and J 0 bases short, with 14 bases between. The CDR3 runs 15 residues. CDR1 and CDR2 from the germline V gene are MNHNY and SVGAGI (reference sequence). CDR3 in amino acids: CASTRTASSTDTQYF. The CDR3 region has the DNA TGTGCCAGCACCCGGACAGCCTCTAGCACAGATACGCAGTATTTT.

The CDR3 spells CASSPDRGSLTEAFF. DNA for the CDR3: TGCGCCAGCAGCCCGGACAGGGGGAGTCTCACTGAAGCTTTCTTT. This chain links TRBV5-1 with TRBJ1-1, with 10 bases fitting TRBD1. Unmatched junction bases numbered 7, after V lost 4 bases and J lost 4 bases. CDR1 is SGHRS and CDR2 is YFSETQ in the germline V gene. The CDR3 has 15 amino acids. The full variable domain, with the rest looked up from reference TRBV5-1 and TRBJ1-1, is KAGVTQTPRYLIKTRGQQVTLSCSPISGHRSVSWYQQTPGQGLQFLFEYFSETQRNKGNFPGRFSGRQFSNSRSEMNVSTLELGDSALYLCASSPDRGSLTEAFFGQGTRLTVV.

The sample holds a few counts of this clone. The rearrangement links TRBV9 to TRBJ2-7, with a possible D match to TRBD2 (5 bases). The V gene lost 0 bases and the J gene lost 5 bases, with 18 bases spanning the gap. The germline CDR1 and CDR2 sequences are SGDLS and YYNGEE. This CDR3 is built from 16 residues. The CDR3 bases are TGTGCCAGCAGCGTAGAGAAAGGGCGGCAGGAGGACGAGCAGTACTTC. Amino acid sequence: CASSVEKGRQEDEQYF. The full variable domain, its missing parts supplied by reference TRBV9 and TRBJ2-7, is DSGVTQTPKHLITATGQRVTLRCSPRSGDLSVYWYQQSLDQGLQFLIQYYNGEERAKGNILERFSAQQFPDLHSELNLSSLELGDSALYFCASSVEKGRQEDEQYFGPGTRLTVT.

V gene TRBV30 combines with J gene TRBJ2-7; 8 bases are shared with TRBD2. The CDR3 contains 15 residues. V shed 3 bases, J shed 4 bases, and the junction held 11 bases outside the gene matches. Germline CDR1 GTSNPN, CDR2 SVGIG (reference sequence). The CDR3 is CAWRTSGLAGYEQYF. In nucleotides, the CDR3 is TGTGCCTGGAGAACAAGTGGGCTAGCGGGTTACGAGCAGTACTTC.

The chain is built from TRBV18 and TRBJ2-1; D might be TRBD1 or TRBD2, each matching 5 bases. The CDR3 totals 14 residues. Germline V gene data show CDR1 as KGHSH and CDR2 as LQKENI. The V end was cut by 5 bases, the J end by 0 bases, with 8 bases between. CDR3 protein: CASSWGSSYNEQFF. CDR3 nucleotides: TGTGCCAGCTCATGGGGGAGCTCCTACAATGAGCAGTTCTTC.

The rearrangement uses TRBV6-1 and TRBJ1-2; 8 positions agree with TRBD1. Germline loops: CDR1 MNHNS, CDR2 SASEGT. J gave up 5 bases and V 3 bases, and 11 bases lay outside the gene matches. The CDR3 spans 16 residues. CDR3: CASSDQGAPLGYGYTF. The CDR3 nucleotides read TGTGCCAGCAGTGACCAGGGGGCCCCTTTAGGGTATGGCTACACCTTC.

This rearrangement joins TRBV2 to TRBJ1-2, with D unclear. Trimming took 7 bases from V and 7 from J, leaving 19 bases between them. Germline CDR1 reads SNHLY; CDR2 reads FYNNEI. The CDR3 contains 14 residues. The CDR3 reads CASTREPGGGGYTF. The DNA of the CDR3 is TGTGCCAGCACCCGGGAGCCAGGCGGTGGTGGCTACACCTTC.

The CDR3 reads CAWSVAQFNEKLFF. CDR3 nucleotide sequence: TGTGCCTGGAGTGTAGCACAGTTTAATGAAAAACTGTTTTTT. The gene calls are TRBV30 and TRBJ1-4; D gene ambiguous. This CDR3 is built from 14 residues. The germline V gene has CDR1 GTSNPN and CDR2 SVGIG (reference sequence). Trimming took off 0 bases at V and 4 bases at J, with 9 bases between the two ends.

The gene calls are TRBV9 and TRBJ1-2; 7 nucleotides align to TRBD1. V trimming: 1 base; J trimming: 6 bases; junction bases outside the gene matches: 9. Looked up from germline, CDR1 is SGDLS and CDR2 is YYNGEE. CDR3 length: 15 amino acids. The CDR3 sequence: CASSVLPGGADGYTF. CDR3 DNA: TGTGCCAGCAGCGTACTACCAGGGGGGGCTGATGGCTACACCTTC.

The chain joins TRBV5-6 to TRBJ1-4; D perhaps matches TRBD1 (6 bases). CDR1 SGHDT and CDR2 YYEEEE come from the germline V gene. This CDR3 has 15 residues. V gave up 4 bases and J gave up 5 bases, with 15 bases separating them. The CDR3 loop is CASSLFTGINEKLFF. The DNA for the CDR3 is TGTGCCAGCAGCCTATTTACAGGGATAAATGAAAAACTGTTTTTT.

The CDR3 loop is CASSSVGVVYGYTF. In DNA, the CDR3 is TGTGCCAGCAGTTCTGTCGGGGTAGTCTATGGCTACACCTTC. This chain joins TRBV7-2 and TRBJ1-2; the D is unclear. The ends were cut back, 6 bases at V and 4 bases at J, with 15 bases in the middle. The CDR3 is made up of 14 amino acids. CDR1 SGHTA and CDR2 FQGNSA come from the germline V gene. Together with reference TRBV7-2 and TRBJ1-2, the CDR3 gives the full variable domain: GAGVSQSPSNKVTEKGKDVELRCDPISGHTALYWYRQSLGQGLEFLIYFQGNSAPDKSGLPSDRFSAERTGGSVSTLTIQRTQQEDSAVYLCASSSVGVVYGYTFGSGTRLTVV.

The chain recombines TRBV7-3 with TRBJ2-3, with 11 positions matching TRBD2. CDR3 size: 15 residues. Looked up from germline, CDR1 is SGHTA and CDR2 is FQGTGA. With 5 bases clipped from V and 6 bases from J, the junction kept 7 bases outside the gene matches. The chain's CDR3 is CASSLLLAGDDTQYF. DNA of the CDR3: TGTGCCAGCAGCCTCTTACTAGCGGGAGACGATACGCAGTATTTT.

This clone was seen a single time. The V and J genes are TRBV7-8 and TRBJ2-5; a possible D gene is TRBD1 (5 bases). CDR1 SGHVS and CDR2 FQNEAQ come from the germline V gene. The V and J ends lost 5 bases and 2 bases respectively, with 15 bases between them. The CDR3 runs to 15 residues. The CDR3 DNA follows: TGTGCCAGCAGCCCCCGGAGACAGAAACAAGAGACCCAGTACTTC. Its translation: CASSPRRQKQETQYF.

The chain links TRBV9 to TRBJ1-4; 7 bases match TRBD1. J lost 8 bases, V lost 4 bases, and 8 bases had no gene match. The CDR3 covers 14 residues. The germline V gene encodes CDR1 SGDLS and CDR2 YYNGEE. Here the CDR3 reads CASSLRGLGEKLFF. The CDR3 DNA sequence: TGTGCCAGCAGCCTTAGGGGGCTCGGGGAAAAACTGTTTTTT.

This clone was seen a handful of times. The chain is built from TRBV7-2 and TRBJ2-7; no clear D gene. The V gene lost 1 base and the J gene lost 6 bases, with 10 bases spanning the gap. Germline CDR1 SGHTA, CDR2 FQGNSA. This CDR3 is 13 amino acids long. CDR3 amino acids: CASSLVRGGEQYF. The CDR3, as DNA: TGTGCCAGCAGCTTAGTCCGCGGCGGCGAGCAGTACTTC. Combining the CDR3 with reference TRBV7-2 and TRBJ2-7 gives the whole variable domain GAGVSQSPSNKVTEKGKDVELRCDPISGHTALYWYRQSLGQGLEFLIYFQGNSAPDKSGLPSDRFSAERTGGSVSTLTIQRTQQEDSAVYLCASSLVRGGEQYFGPGTRLTVT.

This clone has a handful of counts. This chain links TRBV14 with TRBJ2-1; TRBD2 matches at 8 bases. Germline CDR1 is SGHDN and CDR2 is FVKESK. CDR3 length: 15 residues. V trimming: 2 bases; J trimming: 9 bases; junction bases outside the gene matches: 9. CDR3 in amino acids: CASSQLGRAGVEQFF. The CDR3 nucleotides are TGTGCCAGCAGCCAACTCGGGAGGGCCGGCGTTGAGCAGTTCTTC.

This chain connects TRBV14 to TRBJ2-3, with D possibly being TRBD2 (5 bases). Deletions cut 5 bases from V and 5 bases from J, with 17 bases between. Germline V CDR1 and CDR2: SGHDN, FVKESK. There are 15 residues in the CDR3. The CDR3 here is CASSKLVQAGDTQYF. CDR3 DNA: TGTGCCAGCAGCAAACTAGTTCAGGCAGGAGATACGCAGTATTTT.

The chain couples TRBV7-3 to TRBJ2-7, with D unresolved. The ends were cut back, 3 bases at V and 0 bases at J, with 6 bases in the middle. The CDR3 contains 13 residues. Per germline, CDR1 SGHTA and CDR2 FQGTGA. As DNA, the CDR3 is TGTGCCAGCAGCTTTCAAAGCTCCTACGAGCAGTACTTC. It translates to CASSFQSSYEQYF.

The gene calls are TRBV19 and TRBJ1-6, with D possibly matching TRBD1 (6 bases). CDR3 length: 17 amino acids. Trimming removed 4 bases at V and 7 bases at J, with 20 bases between. The germline CDR1 and CDR2 sequences are LNHDA and SQIVND (reference sequence). The CDR3, as DNA: TGTGCCAGTAGTACCGGACAGTCTTCAGCCATAAATTCACCCCTCCACTTT. Amino acids: CASSTGQSSAINSPLHF.

This clone was found many times. This chain connects TRBV30 to TRBJ2-1, with a possible D match to TRBD2 (6 bases). This CDR3 region has 16 residues. The germline V gene encodes CDR1 GTSNPN and CDR2 SVGIG (reference sequence). Deletions cut 2 bases from V and 10 bases from J, with 24 bases between. CDR3 loop: CAWSPSVNSFGEEQFF. CDR3 nucleotides: TGTGCCTGGAGTCCTAGCGTCAACTCTTTTGGGGAGGAGCAGTTCTTC.

The V gene is TRBV4-1, the J gene TRBJ1-5, with a tentative D call TRBD1 (6 bases). Germline assignment: CDR1 MGHRA and CDR2 YSYEKL. V was clipped by 4 bases and J by 1 base, with 17 bases between them. The CDR3 has 17 amino acids. Here the CDR3 DNA reads TGCGCCAGCAGCCCCCGAGGAACAACAGGGAGCAATCAGCCCCAGCATTTT. Translation gives CASSPRGTTGSNQPQHF.

The CDR3 coding sequence is TGTGCCAGCAGACCAACAGGGGGCACCCAGCCCCAGCATTTT. This encodes CASRPTGGTQPQHF. The rearrangement uses TRBV6-5 and TRBJ1-5; 9 nucleotides match TRBD1. Per the germline V gene, CDR1 is MNHEY and CDR2 is SVGAGI. The CDR3 is 14 amino acids. Germline trimming cut 6 bases from V and 7 bases from J; bases unmatched to any gene: 7.

V usage is TRBV10-3 and J usage is TRBJ2-5, with D perhaps matching TRBD1 (5 bases). Germline V lookup: CDR1 ENHRY, CDR2 SYGVKD. The CDR3 is made up of 13 amino acids. V lost 10 bases to trimming and J lost 5 bases, with 17 bases between them. The CDR3 reads CASLAREGETQYF. CDR3 nucleotide sequence: TGTGCCAGTCTGGCCAGGGAAGGGGAGACCCAGTACTTC.

V is TRBV5-1 and J is TRBJ1-1; no definite D call. Germline lookup yields CDR1 SGHRS and CDR2 YFSETQ. The V end lost 9 bases, the J end lost 1 base, and 10 bases lay between the germline ends. The CDR3 is 12 residues long. The CDR3, as DNA: TGCGCCACCCGGGCCCAGAACACTGAAGCTTTCTTT. It translates to CATRAQNTEAFF.

This clone was counted once. This chain links TRBV11-2 with TRBJ2-6, with D perhaps matching TRBD1 (6 bases). The ends were cut back, 6 bases at V and 1 base at J, with 7 bases in the middle. The CDR3 is 14 residues long. Germline V CDR1 and CDR2: SGHAT, FQNNGV. CDR3 in DNA: TGTGCCAGCAGACAGGGATCTGGGGCCAACGTCCTGACTTTC. Encoded protein: CASRQGSGANVLTF.

Note on this clone: The same CDR3 is also encoded by other DNA sequences in this sample. The J gene is TRBJ2-3, the V gene TRBV27; D unclear. With 5 bases removed from V and 0 bases from J, the gap between germline ends came to 3 bases. The germline CDR1 and CDR2 sequences are MNHEY and SMNVEV (reference sequence). This CDR3 is built from 12 residues. The CDR3 protein is CASSPSTDTQYF. The CDR3 DNA reads TGTGCCAGCAGTCCTAGCACAGATACGCAGTATTTT.